This T cell receptor (beta chain) stems from a study of blood T cell repertoires in COVID-19. This CDR3 region has 12 residues. The V end was cut by 0 bases, the J end by 4 bases, with 4 bases between. From germline, CDR1 is SGHDT and CDR2 YYEEEE. Sequencing used immunoSEQ multiplex PCR; TCRdb keeps in-frame clones, though not all of them. Of 100,000 to 150,000 clones listed, around three quarters are singletons. The V call is TRBV5-6, the J call TRBJ1-2; D gene uncertain. The sequence came from a man in his forties or fifties with active or convalescent COVID-19. The sequencing sample was made of peripheral blood. DNA for the CDR3: TGTGCCAGCAGCTTGGACAGCTATGGCTACACCTTC. Translation: CASSLDSYGYTF. The whole variable domain, remainder taken from reference TRBV5-6 and TRBJ1-2, is DAGVTQSPTHLIKTRGQQVTLRCSPKSGHDTVSWYQQALGQGPQFIFQYYEEEERQRGNFPDRFSGHQFPNYSSELNVNALLLGDSALYLCASSLDSYGYTFGSGTRLTVV.